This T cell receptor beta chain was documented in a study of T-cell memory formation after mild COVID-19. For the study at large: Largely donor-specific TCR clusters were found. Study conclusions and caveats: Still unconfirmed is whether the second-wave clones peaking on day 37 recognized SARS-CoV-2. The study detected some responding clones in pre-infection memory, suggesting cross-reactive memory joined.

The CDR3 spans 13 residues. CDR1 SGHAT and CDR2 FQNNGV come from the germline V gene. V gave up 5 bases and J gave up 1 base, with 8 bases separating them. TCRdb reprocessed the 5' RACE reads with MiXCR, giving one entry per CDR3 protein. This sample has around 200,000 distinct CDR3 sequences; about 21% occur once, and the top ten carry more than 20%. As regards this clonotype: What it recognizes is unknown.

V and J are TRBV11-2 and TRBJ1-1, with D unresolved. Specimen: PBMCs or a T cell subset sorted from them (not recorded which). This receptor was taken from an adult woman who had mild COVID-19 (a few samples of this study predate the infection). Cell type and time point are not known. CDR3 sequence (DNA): TGTGCCAGCAGCCTGACAAAGAACACTGAAGCTTTCTTT. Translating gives CASSLTKNTEAFF. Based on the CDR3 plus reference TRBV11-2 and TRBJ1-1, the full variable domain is EAGVAQSPRYKIIEKRQSVAFWCNPISGHATLYWYQQILGQGPKLLIQFQNNGVVDDSQLPKDRFSAERLKGVDSTLKIQPAKLEDSAVYLCASSLTKNTEAFFGQGTRLTVV.